A selection of T cell receptor beta chains follows, all from one sample in a study of T cells in Graves' hyperthyroidism and ophthalmopathy. A single record per CDR3 protein comes from TCRdb applying MiXCR to the multiplex PCR reads. This table has about 580,000 distinct CDR3 sequences, approximately 44% appearing once. The sequencing sample was made of peripheral blood or thyroid tissue (not recorded which). Receptors were obtained from a woman under 30 with Graves' hyperthyroidism. Each CDR3 is given with its conserved first and last residue. Fields, in order: V gene, J gene, clone size, D gene, CDR3 protein, CDR3 DNA. D genes are given only for firm matches. The size entry is marked missing in some rows and otherwise reads once, few, many or a size class.

TRBV4-1	TRBJ1-5	many	-	CASSPHSTLASNQPQHF	TGCGCCAGCAGCCCCCACAGCACATTGGCAAGCAATCAGCCCCAGCATTTT
TRBV20-1	TRBJ1-5	many	-	CSARTTGSNQPQHF	TGCAGTGCTAGAACTACAGGTAGCAATCAGCCCCAGCATTTT
TRBV10-3	TRBJ2-1	-	TRBD2	CAISEPPGTSGYNEQFF	TGTGCCATCAGTGAGCCGCCCGGGACTAGCGGTTACAATGAGCAGTTCTTC
TRBV3-2	TRBJ2-2	-	-	CASSQKGTGELFF	TGTGCCAGCAGCCAAAAGGGGACCGGGGAGCTGTTTTTT
TRBV6-5	TRBJ2-7	many	-	CASRSIREQYF	TGTGCCAGCAGATCAATCCGCGAGCAGTACTTC
TRBV7-2	TRBJ1-5	-	-	CASSSNRVETQHF	TGTGCCAGCAGCTCAAACAGGGTGGAGACCCAGCATTTT
TRBV24-1	TRBJ1-6	once	-	CATSAPEGPLNSPLHF	TGTGCCACCAGTGCTCCCGAGGGGCCTCTTAATTCACCCCTCCACTTT
TRBV12-3/TRBV12-4	TRBJ1-6	many	-	CASSLGRLVFSYNSPLHF	TGTGCCAGCAGTTTAGGGCGCCTCGTCTTCTCCTATAATTCACCCCTCCACTTT
TRBV4-1	TRBJ1-6	-	-	CASSQSGASSPLHF	TGCGCCAGCAGCCAATCCGGGGCTAGTTCACCCCTCCACTTT
TRBV25-1	TRBJ2-2	many	TRBD1	CASRGTGSPFDPNTGELFF	TGTGCCAGCAGAGGGACAGGATCGCCCTTCGACCCGAACACCGGGGAGCTGTTTTTT
TRBV5-1	TRBJ1-3	-	-	CASSLEGSGNTVYF	TGCGCCAGCAGCTTGGAGGGCTCTGGAAACACCGTATATTTT
TRBV7-9	TRBJ2-3	-	-	CASSRDGMADTQYF	TGTGCCAGCAGCCGGGACGGGATGGCAGATACGCAGTATTTT
TRBV10-2	TRBJ2-7	many	-	CASRTGGNEQYF	TGCGCCAGCAGGACTGGGGGGAACGAGCAGTACTTC
TRBV20-1	TRBJ1-2	-	TRBD1	CSAMDRGYGYTF	TGCAGTGCTATGGACAGGGGATACGGCTACACCTTC
TRBV15	TRBJ1-2	-	-	CASRLRGNYGYTF	TGTGCCAGCAGACTACGGGGGAACTATGGCTACACCTTC
TRBV7-3	TRBJ2-5	-	-	CASSSVGVRETQYF	TGTGCCAGCAGCTCGGTGGGAGTCCGAGAGACCCAGTACTTC
TRBV6-5	TRBJ1-5	-	TRBD1	CASTFSGTGANQPQHF	TGTGCCAGCACCTTTTCCGGGACAGGGGCCAATCAGCCCCAGCATTTT
TRBV4-2	TRBJ2-2	few	TRBD2	CASTLFILGRGNTGELFF	TGTGCCAGCACGTTATTCATTTTGGGGAGGGGGAACACCGGGGAGCTGTTTTTT
TRBV29-1	TRBJ1-2	-	-	CSSKEGGSGYTF	TGCAGCTCAAAGGAGGGCGGGTCGGGCTACACCTTC
TRBV5-5	TRBJ2-2	many	TRBD1	CASSRPFGTGTTGELFF	TGTGCCAGCAGCCGACCATTCGGGACAGGGACCACCGGGGAGCTGTTTTTT
TRBV30	TRBJ1-2	-	TRBD1	CAWSVPGQGLGGYTF	TGTGCCTGGAGTGTACCGGGACAGGGGCTCGGTGGCTACACCTTC
TRBV29-1	TRBJ1-5	-	TRBD1	CSGLTTGGNQPQHF	TGCAGCGGTTTAACGACAGGGGGCAATCAGCCCCAGCATTTT
TRBV12-3/TRBV12-4	TRBJ2-7	many	TRBD2	CASSPSGRASGYEQYF	TGTGCCAGCAGTCCTAGCGGGAGGGCCTCGGGGTACGAGCAGTACTTC
TRBV7-8	TRBJ1-5	-	TRBD1	CASSFDRGLPTDSNQPQHF	TGTGCCAGCAGCTTCGACAGGGGACTTCCTACCGATAGCAATCAGCCCCAGCATTTT
TRBV20-1	TRBJ2-7	many	TRBD2	CSATSGTSSYEQYF	TGCAGTGCCACTAGCGGTACCAGCTCCTACGAGCAGTACTTC
TRBV12-3/TRBV12-4	TRBJ2-2	many	-	CASSFSQGTGELFF	TGTGCCAGCAGTTTTTCCCAGGGCACCGGGGAGCTGTTTTTT
TRBV7-2	TRBJ2-5	-	-	CASSFLGNQPQYF	TGTGCCAGCAGCTTTCTCGGGAATCAGCCCCAGTACTTC
TRBV6-5	TRBJ1-4	-	-	CASSPRGTNEKLFF	TGTGCCAGCAGCCCTAGGGGAACTAATGAAAAACTGTTTTTT
TRBV6-6	TRBJ1-1	many	-	CASSSNRVWRGMNTEAFF	TGTGCCAGCAGTTCAAACAGGGTCTGGCGGGGTATGAACACTGAAGCTTTCTTT
TRBV19	TRBJ1-5	many	-	CASSMPAYSNQPQHF	TGTGCCAGTAGTATGCCAGCTTATAGCAATCAGCCCCAGCATTTT
TRBV12-3/TRBV12-4	TRBJ2-2	many	-	CASSLHRNTGELFF	TGTGCCAGCAGTTTACACAGGAACACCGGGGAGCTGTTTTTT
TRBV7-3	TRBJ2-3	few	TRBD1	CASSPYRGESTDTQYF	TGTGCCAGCAGCCCCTACAGGGGGGAGAGCACAGATACGCAGTATTTT
TRBV7-9	TRBJ2-4	-	-	CASRGRKNIQYF	TGTGCCAGCAGGGGGAGGAAAAACATTCAGTACTTC
TRBV11-2	TRBJ2-5	-	TRBD2	CASSPAGAGGETQYF	TGTGCCAGCAGCCCCGCTGGAGCGGGAGGAGAGACCCAGTACTTC
TRBV7-9	TRBJ1-2	-	TRBD1	CASSAAGGYYGYTF	TGTGCCAGCAGTGCGGCAGGGGGCTACTATGGCTACACCTTC
TRBV2	TRBJ2-1	-	TRBD2	CASSGTSGAYNEQFF	TGTGCCAGCAGTGGTACTAGCGGGGCTTACAATGAGCAGTTCTTC
TRBV6-5	TRBJ1-2	many	TRBD1	CASSYDRVYGYTF	TGTGCCAGCAGCTATGACAGGGTCTATGGCTACACCTTC
TRBV7-3	TRBJ2-2	many	-	CASSLTSITGELFF	TGTGCCAGCAGCTTAACGTCTATTACCGGGGAGCTGTTTTTT
TRBV4-1	TRBJ2-7	few	-	CASSQLSGQTSYEQYF	TGTGCCAGCAGCCAATTATCCGGACAGACCTCCTACGAGCAGTACTTC
TRBV7-3	TRBJ2-2	-	-	CASSRIRGPNTGELLF	TGTGCCAGTAGCCGGATCAGGGGCCCGAACACCGGGGAGCTGCTTTTT
TRBV29-1	TRBJ2-5	-	TRBD1	CSVQQGAIETQYF	TGCAGCGTTCAACAGGGGGCGATTGAGACCCAGTACTTC
TRBV7-2	TRBJ2-2	once	TRBD1	CATADRGRGRTGELFF	TGTGCCACCGCGGACAGGGGGCGGGGCAGGACCGGGGAGCTGTTTTTT
TRBV11-2	TRBJ1-5	-	-	CASNLGGRRQPQHF	TGTGCCAGCAACTTAGGGGGTCGTCGGCAGCCCCAGCATTTT
TRBV7-9	TRBJ1-6	-	-	CASSLEGERSPLHF	TGTGCCAGCAGCTTAGAAGGGGAGCGATCACCCCTCCACTTT
TRBV13	TRBJ1-2	many	-	CASSLGLVSLYGYTF	TGTGCCAGCAGCTTAGGCCTAGTCAGTCTCTATGGCTACACCTTC
TRBV10-3	TRBJ2-7	-	-	CATSQGTLYERYF	TGTGCCACCAGTCAAGGGACTCTTTACGAGCGGTACTTC
TRBV11-1	TRBJ2-2	many	-	CASSLIGRGELFF	TGTGCCAGCAGCTTGATAGGGCGTGGGGAGCTGTTTTTT
TRBV11-3	TRBJ2-7	many	-	CASSLGVWEGAYEQYF	TGTGCCAGCAGCTTAGGGGTGTGGGAAGGGGCCTACGAGCAGTACTTC
TRBV13	TRBJ2-7	many	TRBD2	CASSLRTSGGSYEQYF	TGTGCCAGCAGCTTACGGACTAGTGGCGGGTCCTACGAGCAGTACTTC
TRBV20-1	TRBJ1-2	-	-	CSAIVAGVDGYTF	TGCAGTGCTATAGTGGCAGGGGTTGATGGCTACACCTTC
TRBV9	TRBJ1-6	many	-	CASSPPQGLSSPLHF	TGTGCCAGCAGCCCCCCCCAGGGCTTAAGCTCACCCCTCCACTTT
TRBV18	TRBJ1-2	-	TRBD1	CAGSPGTGGVDGYTF	TGTGCCGGCTCACCAGGGACAGGGGGCGTGGATGGCTACACCTTC
TRBV2	TRBJ2-7	-	-	CASSEAGQYF	TGTGCCAGCAGTGAAGCGGGGCAGTACTTC
TRBV15	TRBJ2-3	-	-	CATSPGPSIGAQYF	TGTGCCACCAGCCCAGGCCCAAGCATCGGAGCGCAGTATTTT
TRBV29-1	TRBJ1-5	-	-	CSVETGGVQHF	TGCAGCGTTGAAACCGGGGGCGTCCAGCATTTT